These 19 T cell receptor beta chains were sequenced from one sample in a study of shared clonotypes between healthy human individuals. Data came from immunoSEQ multiplex PCR; TCRdb stores just in-frame clones and leaves some out. The sample shows about 1.5 million clones, 98% of them seen only once. Sequenced input: naive CD4+ T cells sorted from blood. Subset: CD45RA+ positively selected. The receptors originated from a man between 25 and 39 years old in good health.

On this clone: The same CDR3 also results from other DNA sequences found in this sample. The chain carries TRBV28 and TRBJ1-1, with TRBD1 matching over 7 bases. Germline CDR1 and CDR2: MDHEN and SYDVKM. The trim removed 7 bases at V and 5 bases at J, leaving 7 bases unmatched. This CDR3 is 13 amino acids long. This CDR3 is CASTPGGGTEAFF. Written as DNA, the CDR3 is TGTGCCAGCACCCCAGGGGGGGGGACTGAAGCTTTCTTT.

V and J are TRBV7-6 and TRBJ2-5, with 9 bases identical to TRBD1. With V trimmed by 6 bases and J by 4 bases, 9 bases remained unmatched. Per germline, CDR1 SGHVS and CDR2 FNYEAQ. This CDR3 is 15 amino acids long. The CDR3 protein is CASSLYHRGRETQYF. The CDR3, as DNA: TGTGCCAGCAGTCTCTACCACAGGGGGCGAGAGACCCAGTACTTC.

This clone came up once. The rearrangement uses TRBV15 and TRBJ2-6; D is ambiguous. V lost 0 bases and J lost 0, with 0 bases in between. Germline values: CDR1 LNHNV, CDR2 YYDKDF (reference sequence). The CDR3 is 14 amino acids. This CDR3 reads CATSRDSGANVLTF. The CDR3 DNA is TGTGCCACCAGCAGAGACTCTGGGGCCAACGTCCTGACTTTC.

The chain recombines TRBV28 with TRBJ2-1, with D unresolved. The CDR3 covers 12 residues. The V gene's germline CDR1 is MDHEN and CDR2 SYDVKM. V was pared by 5 bases and J by 6 bases, with 8 bases between. The CDR3 reads CASSQSPNEQFF. The DNA for the CDR3 is TGTGCCAGCAGTCAATCCCCCAATGAGCAGTTCTTC.

The J gene is TRBJ2-7, the V gene TRBV29-1; D is perhaps TRBD1 (5 bases). Germline V gene lookup returns CDR1 SQVTM and CDR2 ANQGSEA. V lost 6 bases and J 3 bases, leaving 12 bases between the germline ends. The CDR3 has 12 residues. CDR3 residues: CSVRTKYYEQYF. CDR3 in DNA: TGCAGCGTGCGGACAAAATACTACGAGCAGTACTTC.

The chain recombines TRBV28 with TRBJ2-4, with D maybe TRBD2 (6 bases). The length of the CDR3 is 15 residues. CDR1 is MDHEN, CDR2 SYDVKM, per germline. V dropped 3 bases and J dropped 7 bases, with 16 bases sitting between them. CDR3 amino acids: CASSLSGMGRNIQYF. The CDR3 DNA follows: TGTGCCAGCAGTTTGTCCGGGATGGGGAGGAACATTCAGTACTTC.

V gene TRBV5-1 combines with J gene TRBJ2-2; D may be TRBD1 or TRBD2 (5 bases each). V was cut by 3 bases and J by 0 bases, with 15 bases left in between. CDR1 is SGHRS, CDR2 YFSETQ, per germline. This CDR3 spans 17 amino acids. Here the CDR3 reads CASSWDRRASNTGELFF. CDR3 coding DNA: TGCGCCAGCAGCTGGGACCGACGGGCATCGAACACCGGGGAGCTGTTTTTT. Filled out from reference TRBV5-1 and TRBJ2-2, the complete variable domain reads KAGVTQTPRYLIKTRGQQVTLSCSPISGHRSVSWYQQTPGQGLQFLFEYFSETQRNKGNFPGRFSGRQFSNSRSEMNVSTLELGDSALYLCASSWDRRASNTGELFFGEGSRLTVL.

V and J are TRBV18 and TRBJ1-3; 8 bases agree with TRBD1. CDR1 and CDR2 (germline): KGHSH, LQKENI. With V trimmed by 3 bases and J by 6 bases, 7 bases remained unmatched. The CDR3 consists of 15 residues. The CDR3 sequence: CASSPKQGGVNTIYF. CDR3 DNA sequence: TGTGCCAGCTCACCCAAACAGGGGGGAGTAAACACCATATATTTT.

In its sample, this clone was seen a few times. The rearrangement links TRBV19 to TRBJ2-5, with TRBD1 matching 8 bases. The CDR3 has 14 residues. Germline lookup yields CDR1 LNHDA and CDR2 SQIVND (reference sequence). Trimming took 5 bases from V and 2 from J; bases not matched to a gene: 4. The CDR3 sequence is CASSRYRGQETQYF. CDR3 DNA sequence: TGTGCCAGTAGTCGGTACAGGGGGCAAGAGACCCAGTACTTC.

The table lists this clone with a count of one. The chain employs TRBV15 and TRBJ2-7; 12 bases align to TRBD1. Germline V lookup: CDR1 LNHNV, CDR2 YYDKDF (reference sequence). This CDR3 spans 16 amino acids. The trim removed 0 bases at V and 7 bases at J, leaving 7 bases unmatched. The CDR3 bases are TGTGCCACCAGCAGAGATTGGGGACAGGGGGCGAGGGAGCAGTACTTC. This codes for CATSRDWGQGAREQYF.

The J gene is TRBJ2-1, the V gene TRBV7-3; 10 bases match TRBD2. This CDR3 has 12 residues. Germline V gene data show CDR1 as SGHTA and CDR2 as FQGTGA. J lost 12 bases, V lost 5 bases, and 4 bases had no gene match. For the CDR3, the DNA is TGTGCCAGCAGCCCTGCTAGCGGGAGGCAGTTCTTC. Translation gives CASSPASGRQFF.

The chain employs TRBV28 and TRBJ2-2; D gene uncertain. Germline CDR1 MDHEN, CDR2 SYDVKM. V was cut by 5 bases and J by 3 bases, with 4 bases left in between. This CDR3 has 12 amino acids. CDR3 sequence: CASSRHTGELFF. The DNA of the CDR3 is TGTGCCAGCAGTCGACACACCGGGGAGCTGTTTTTT. Complete variable domain (other parts from reference TRBV28 and TRBJ2-2): DVKVTQSSRYLVKRTGEKVFLECVQDMDHENMFWYRQDPGLGLRLIYFSYDVKMKEKGDIPEGYSVSREKKERFSLILESASTNQTSMYLCASSRHTGELFFGEGSRLTVL.

V and J are TRBV29-1 and TRBJ2-5; D is ambiguous. The CDR3 covers 13 residues. CDR1 and CDR2 from the germline V gene are SQVTM and ANQGSEA. V shed 2 bases and J shed 3 bases, with 10 bases lying between them. The CDR3 region is CSVERQAKETQYF. Here the CDR3 DNA reads TGCAGCGTTGAACGGCAGGCCAAAGAGACCCAGTACTTC.

V is TRBV29-1 and J is TRBJ2-3; D gene ambiguous. V lost 4 bases, J lost 1 base, and 9 bases lay in between. Germline V gene data show CDR1 as SQVTM and CDR2 as ANQGSEA. This CDR3 has 13 residues. Here the CDR3 reads CSVGVGRTDTQYF. In DNA form, the CDR3 reads TGCAGCGTTGGGGTGGGCCGCACAGATACGCAGTATTTT.

The chain recombines TRBV5-1 with TRBJ2-2, with TRBD1 matching over 7 bases. The CDR3 is made up of 14 amino acids. Germline V gene sequence: CDR1 SGHRS, CDR2 YFSETQ. Trimming took 9 bases from V and 2 from J; bases not matched to a gene: 7. CDR3 loop: CATRRTGNTGELFF. The CDR3 DNA sequence: TGCGCCACCAGGCGGACAGGTAACACCGGGGAGCTGTTTTTT.

The J gene is TRBJ1-5, the V gene TRBV7-6, with D possibly TRBD1 on 6 matching bases. V shed 5 bases and J shed 0 bases, with 14 bases lying between them. Germline V gene data show CDR1 as SGHVS and CDR2 as FNYEAQ. The CDR3 covers 16 residues. The CDR3 loop reads CASSVDSSYSNQPQHF. The DNA of the CDR3 is TGTGCCAGCAGCGTGGACAGCTCGTATAGCAATCAGCCCCAGCATTTT.

DNA for the CDR3: TGTGCCAGCAGCTTTGAGCCGGCTCTAAGTGAAAAACTGTTTTTT. Translation gives CASSFEPALSEKLFF. The chain links TRBV11-2 to TRBJ1-4; D gene unclear. Germline V gives CDR1 SGHAT, CDR2 FQNNGV. CDR3 length equals 15 residues. Trimming cost V 3 bases and J 7 bases, with 15 bases left between them.

The V gene is TRBV29-1, the J gene TRBJ1-1, with 9 bases lining up with TRBD1. There are 16 residues in the CDR3. Germline V lookup: CDR1 SQVTM, CDR2 ANQGSEA. The ends lost 3 bases at V and 11 bases at J; junction bases unmatched: 19. CDR3 amino acids: CSVDRVGQGRKRGAFF. The CDR3 region has the DNA TGCAGCGTTGATCGTGTGGGACAGGGCCGAAAACGGGGCGCTTTCTTT.

The genes are TRBV10-3 and TRBJ1-1, with 7 nucleotides matching TRBD1. The CDR3 extends over 13 amino acids. J lost 1 base, V lost 9 bases, and 5 bases had no gene match. Germline-derived CDR1 and CDR2 are ENHRY and SYGVKD. The CDR3: CAITGQPNTEAFF. Here the CDR3 DNA reads TGTGCCATTACGGGACAGCCGAACACTGAAGCTTTCTTT.